The 20 T cell receptor beta chains below come from one sample, sequenced in a study of blood T cell repertoires in COVID-19. Assay: immunoSEQ multiplex PCR; the TCRdb copy retains only in-frame clones and omits some. This sample has approximately 270,000 clones, with 70% to 90% found just once. The material sequenced was peripheral blood. The source is a man older than 75 with acute or convalescent COVID-19.

The chain recombines TRBV6-2 or TRBV6-3 with TRBJ1-2; 8 nucleotides agree with TRBD1. The germline V gene has CDR1 MNHEY and CDR2 SVGEGT. The V and J ends lost 4 bases and 8 bases, in that order; junction bases with no gene match: 9. The CDR3 contains 14 residues. CDR3: CASSSRQGFGGYTF. The CDR3 DNA is TGTGCCAGCAGTTCGAGACAGGGGTTTGGAGGCTACACCTTC.

The gene calls are TRBV2 and TRBJ2-1; 9 bases align to TRBD2. Germline V CDR1 and CDR2: SNHLY, FYNNEI. V shed 6 bases, J shed 3 bases, and the junction held 0 bases outside the gene matches. This CDR3 comprises 13 residues. The CDR3 spells CASRRGGYNEQFF. CDR3 DNA: TGTGCCAGCAGGCGGGGGGGCTACAATGAGCAGTTCTTC.

The gene calls are TRBV7-2 and TRBJ1-6; D unresolved. This CDR3 is built from 14 residues. V was pared by 1 base and J by 7 bases, with 8 bases between. Germline V gene lookup returns CDR1 SGHTA and CDR2 FQGNSA. CDR3 residues: CASSLGLGNSPLHF. In DNA form, the CDR3 reads TGTGCCAGCAGCTTAGGATTGGGCAATTCACCCCTCCACTTT. The variable domain in full, completed from reference TRBV7-2 and TRBJ1-6, reads GAGVSQSPSNKVTEKGKDVELRCDPISGHTALYWYRQSLGQGLEFLIYFQGNSAPDKSGLPSDRFSAERTGGSVSTLTIQRTQQEDSAVYLCASSLGLGNSPLHFGNGTRLTVT.

The gene calls are TRBV5-1 and TRBJ2-7; 10 positions match TRBD1. Germline-derived CDR1 and CDR2 are SGHRS and YFSETQ. The CDR3 covers 14 residues. Trimming took 4 bases from V and 3 from J; bases not matched to a gene: 4. The CDR3 nucleotides read TGCGCCAGCAGCCCGCGGACAGGGGGCTACGAGCAGTACTTC. Translating it yields CASSPRTGGYEQYF.

In regard to this clone: At one end the junction does not follow the germline gene, possibly because of a read error. V gene TRBV5-1 combines with J gene TRBJ1-4; D is ambiguous. Germline values: CDR1 SGHRS, CDR2 YFSETQ. CDR3 size: 15 residues. DNA of the CDR3: TGCGCCAGCAGCTTGGCGTCGGTAACTAATGATAAACTGTTTTTT. This translates into CASSLASVTNDKLFF.

The V gene is TRBV6-5, the J gene TRBJ1-2; 8 nucleotides line up with TRBD1. With 1 base clipped from V and 4 bases from J, the junction kept 5 bases outside the gene matches. Germline V CDR1 and CDR2: MNHEY, SVGAGI. The CDR3 covers 15 residues. The CDR3 is CASSYFGQGAYGYTF. CDR3 DNA sequence: TGTGCCAGCAGTTACTTTGGACAGGGAGCCTATGGCTACACCTTC.

This CDR3 reads CASGRDYGYTF. CDR3 bases: TGTGCCAGCGGCAGGGACTATGGCTACACCTTC. The chain couples TRBV6-5 to TRBJ1-2, with a weak D call TRBD1 (5 bases). Germline CDR1 and CDR2: MNHEY and SVGAGI. CDR3 length: 11 amino acids. Trimming removed 8 bases at V and 3 bases at J, with 7 bases between.

The J gene is TRBJ2-2, the V gene TRBV5-6; a weak D match, TRBD2 (6 bases). CDR3 length equals 14 residues. V was pared by 2 bases and J by 6 bases, with 11 bases between. Germline V lookup: CDR1 SGHDT, CDR2 YYEEEE. CDR3 DNA: TGTGCCAGCAGCTTTTACGGGGGAGCCGGGGAGCTGTTTTTT. It encodes CASSFYGGAGELFF.

The chain couples TRBV6-2 or TRBV6-3 to TRBJ1-4; 8 bases match TRBD1. The CDR3 has 15 amino acids. Germline lookup yields CDR1 MNHEY and CDR2 SVGEGT. V was pared by 5 bases and J by 5 bases, with 7 bases of the junction left unmatched. The CDR3 region has the DNA TGTGCCAGCAGTCCCCGGACAGGGAGAAATGAAAAACTGTTTTTT. Its translation is CASSPRTGRNEKLFF.

The CDR3 nucleotides are TGCGCCAGCAGCCATTCTATGTTTAACCGGGACAGGGCCTACAATGAGCAGTTCTTC. It is translated as CASSHSMFNRDRAYNEQFF. The genes are TRBV4-3 and TRBJ2-1; 9 bases line up with TRBD1. Per germline, CDR1 LGHNA and CDR2 YSLEER. Unmatched junction bases numbered 14, after V lost 3 bases and J lost 2 bases. The CDR3 length is 19 residues.

The V gene is TRBV19, the J gene TRBJ2-3; TRBD2 matches 12 bases. This CDR3 is 12 amino acids long. CDR1 and CDR2 from the germline V gene are LNHDA and SQIVND (reference sequence). V was clipped by 6 bases and J by 10 bases; unmatched bases: 2. Written as DNA, the CDR3 is TGTGCCAGTAGCAGACTAGCGGGGGCGCAGTATTTT. Translated, it gives CASSRLAGAQYF.

The V call is TRBV7-6, the J call TRBJ1-2; D not certain. The V and J ends lost 0 bases and 4 bases respectively, with 15 bases between them. Germline values: CDR1 SGHVS, CDR2 FNYEAQ. The CDR3 loop spans 16 amino acids. This CDR3 reads CASSLAPQASPYGYTF. The CDR3 DNA reads as TGTGCCAGCAGCTTAGCGCCCCAGGCGTCTCCCTATGGCTACACCTTC.

This clone has a single count. V gene TRBV19 combines with J gene TRBJ2-3; D is unclear. From germline, CDR1 is LNHDA and CDR2 SQIVND (reference sequence). CDR3 length: 13 residues. Trimming pared 2 bases from V and 6 bases from J, leaving 9 bases between. CDR3 bases: TGTGCCAGTAGTATACTTGTTTCGGATACGCAGTATTTT. It codes for CASSILVSDTQYF.

The chain uses TRBV6-2 or TRBV6-3 and TRBJ2-1; 7 positions match TRBD2. CDR1 is MNHEY, CDR2 SVGEGT, per germline. The length of the CDR3 is 19 residues. V dropped 3 bases and J dropped 4; count of bases not matched to a gene: 18. The chain's CDR3 is CASSYPRFVVGLEYNEQFF. CDR3 sequence (DNA): TGTGCCAGCAGTTATCCCAGATTTGTCGTAGGACTAGAATACAATGAGCAGTTCTTC.

The V gene is TRBV6-6, the J gene TRBJ1-1; 7 positions agree with TRBD1. This CDR3 has 15 amino acids. Trimming at V came to 6 bases and at J to 1 base, leaving 8 bases not matched to a gene. CDR1 and CDR2 (germline): MNHNY, SVGAGI (reference sequence). The CDR3 region has the DNA TGTGCCAGCAGCCAGGGGGGACACCGGAACACTGAAGCTTTCTTT. The encoded protein is CASSQGGHRNTEAFF.

The chain uses TRBV9 and TRBJ2-3, with a tentative D call TRBD1 (6 bases). Germline CDR1 and CDR2: SGDLS and YYNGEE. Trimming shortened V by 4 bases and J by 6 bases, and 27 bases separated the two germline ends. CDR3 length equals 18 residues. This CDR3 is CASSTRSSLQGRGDTQYF. In nucleotides, the CDR3 is TGTGCCAGCAGCACCCGGAGTTCGCTACAGGGACGTGGGGATACGCAGTATTTT.

The CDR3 loop reads CASSKENRGRINEQFF. In DNA form, the CDR3 reads TGTGCCAGCAGCAAAGAAAACAGGGGGCGTATTAATGAGCAGTTCTTC. The chain joins TRBV7-3 to TRBJ2-1, with 9 bases identical to TRBD1. There are 16 residues in the CDR3. Germline V gene lookup returns CDR1 SGHTA and CDR2 FQGTGA. V shed 5 bases and J 7 bases; nucleotides not matched to a gene: 12. Supplemented by reference TRBV7-3 and TRBJ2-1, the full variable domain reads GAGVSQTPSNKVTEKGKYVELRCDPISGHTALYWYRQSLGQGPEFLIYFQGTGAADDSGLPNDRFFAVRPEGSVSTLKIQRTERGDSAVYLCASSKENRGRINEQFFGPGTRLTVL.

The CDR3 protein is CASTRRGDSPLHF. The CDR3 region has the DNA TGTGCCAGCACTCGTCGGGGGGATTCACCCCTCCACTTT. The rearrangement uses TRBV6-5 and TRBJ1-6; possibly TRBD1 for D (5 bases). This CDR3 spans 13 amino acids. Germline CDR1 is MNHEY and CDR2 is SVGAGI. V dropped 7 bases and J dropped 8 bases, with 12 bases sitting between them.

This chain connects TRBV5-1 to TRBJ2-2; D gene ambiguous. V lost 0 bases and J 6 bases, leaving 9 bases between the germline ends. CDR3 length equals 14 residues. The germline V gene encodes CDR1 SGHRS and CDR2 YFSETQ. The CDR3 sequence is CASSLALQAGELFF. The CDR3 DNA reads TGCGCCAGCAGCTTGGCCCTTCAGGCCGGGGAGCTGTTTTTT.

V gene TRBV7-9 combines with J gene TRBJ1-1; TRBD1 is a possible D gene (6 bases). V was trimmed by 5 bases and J by 4 bases, leaving 17 bases between them. This CDR3 has 15 amino acids. Germline CDR1 SEHNR, CDR2 FQNEAQ (reference sequence). CDR3 sequence (DNA): TGTGCCAGCAGCCACTCACAGGGCGGAGGCACTGAAGCTTTCTTT. The encoded protein is CASSHSQGGGTEAFF.